Each of the 27 T cell receptor beta chains below was sequenced from the same sample in a study of CD8+ T cells in alopecia areata. The treatment here: oral pan-JAK inhibitor, 5-10 mg twice daily. Extraction and reverse transcription of RNA yielded cDNA as the sequencing template. Generated by immunoSEQ multiplex PCR, the TCRdb table keeps only in-frame clones and is missing some. Altogether some 170,000 clones are present, about 54% being singletons, with the ten largest covering 16%. The specimen comprised CD4+ T cells sorted from blood, sampled between weeks 55 and 65, from a patient treated with tofacitinib. The receptor source for this set is a human donor with alopecia areata.

The chain recombines TRBV30 with TRBJ2-5; D is perhaps TRBD1 (5 bases). With 4 bases removed from V and 4 bases from J, the gap between germline ends came to 19 bases. This CDR3 contains 15 residues. Germline V CDR1 and CDR2: GTSNPN, SVGIG (reference sequence). CDR3: CAWKALQGVGETQYF. The CDR3 DNA follows: TGTGCCTGGAAGGCGCTGCAGGGTGTGGGAGAGACCCAGTACTTC.

V and J are TRBV27 and TRBJ1-2, with unresolved D. CDR3 length: 14 residues. Trimming took 4 bases from V and 4 from J, leaving 13 bases between them. Germline CDR1 and CDR2: MNHEY and SMNVEV (reference sequence). The CDR3 coding sequence is TGTGCCAGCAGTTCGATCCTCGACTTCTATGGCTACACCTTC. Translating gives CASSSILDFYGYTF.

The chain carries TRBV29-1 and TRBJ1-1; D gene unclear. The CDR3 has 13 amino acids. V was shortened by 4 bases and J by 1 base, with 10 bases between the two germline ends. CDR1 is SQVTM, CDR2 ANQGSEA, per germline. The CDR3 sequence: CSVAKDGNTEAFF. CDR3 in DNA: TGCAGCGTTGCAAAGGACGGGAACACTGAAGCTTTCTTT. Full variable domain (remainder filled in from reference TRBV29-1 and TRBJ1-1): SAVISQKPSRDICQRGTSLTIQCQVDSQVTMMFWYRQQPGQSLTLIATANQGSEATYESGFVIDKFPISRPNLTFSTLTVSNMSPEDSSIYLCSVAKDGNTEAFFGQGTRLTVV.

This clone was picked up one time. V gene TRBV5-1 combines with J gene TRBJ2-7; the match to TRBD1 covers 9 bases. J was trimmed by 0 bases and V by 0 bases; bases with no gene match: 4. Germline CDR1 reads SGHRS; CDR2 reads YFSETQ. This CDR3 is built from 16 residues. The CDR3 nucleotides read TGCGCCAGCAGCTTGGGGACAGGGGATAACTCCTACGAGCAGTACTTC. Translated, it gives CASSLGTGDNSYEQYF.

The chain couples TRBV29-1 to TRBJ2-3, with TRBD2 identical over 8 bases. This CDR3 spans 14 amino acids. V was pared by 8 bases and J by 2 bases, with 9 bases of the junction left unmatched. Germline values: CDR1 SQVTM, CDR2 ANQGSEA. The DNA for the CDR3 is TGCAGCATCGGGGGGGGCCCTAACACAGATACGCAGTATTTT. It encodes CSIGGGPNTDTQYF.

The V and J genes are TRBV7-9 and TRBJ2-3, with D possibly being TRBD2 (6 bases). Trimming shortened V by 10 bases and J by 2 bases, and 16 bases separated the two germline ends. CDR1 and CDR2 (germline): SEHNR, FQNEAQ (reference sequence). The CDR3 totals 14 residues. CDR3 sequence: CATPAGSATDTQYF. The CDR3 coding sequence is TGTGCCACCCCTGCGGGGTCCGCCACAGATACGCAGTATTTT.

This clone was picked up one time. The rearrangement joins TRBV9 to TRBJ2-1; 7 nucleotides align to TRBD2. With V trimmed by 0 bases and J by 0 bases, 6 bases remained unmatched. The germline V gene has CDR1 SGDLS and CDR2 YYNGEE. This CDR3 contains 17 residues. The CDR3 bases are TGTGCCAGCAGCGTAGAGGCTAGCGGCCTCTCCTACAATGAGCAGTTCTTC. This codes for CASSVEASGLSYNEQFF.

V gene TRBV29-1 combines with J gene TRBJ1-5; the match to TRBD1 covers 9 bases. This CDR3 comprises 13 residues. Germline CDR1 reads SQVTM; CDR2 reads ANQGSEA. The junction had 3 bases not matched to a gene; V was cut back by 6 bases and J by 3 bases. The CDR3 spells CSVGTGINQPQHF. Here the CDR3 DNA reads TGCAGCGTGGGGACAGGGATCAATCAGCCCCAGCATTTT.

Only a few counts were recorded for this clone. V is TRBV19 and J is TRBJ2-2, with 14 positions matching TRBD2. The length of the CDR3 is 17 residues. Germline values: CDR1 LNHDA, CDR2 SQIVND (reference sequence). J was trimmed by 4 bases and V by 6 bases; bases with no gene match: 7. The DNA of the CDR3 is TGTGCCAGTAGACCGACTAGCGGGGGGGCCGCCACCGGGGAGCTGTTTTTT. Amino acid sequence: CASRPTSGGAATGELFF.

The chain recombines TRBV2 with TRBJ2-1, with D perhaps TRBD1 or TRBD2 (5 bases each). V lost 6 bases, J lost 10 bases, and 13 bases lay in between. CDR1 is SNHLY and CDR2 is FYNNEI in the germline V gene. The CDR3 has 12 residues. The CDR3 region is CASSTGTHEQFF. In nucleotides, the CDR3 is TGTGCCAGCAGCACCGGGACCCACGAGCAGTTCTTC.

The V call is TRBV29-1, the J call TRBJ2-3, with a tentative D call TRBD2 (6 bases). V lost 3 bases, J lost 9 bases, and 13 bases lay in between. Germline CDR1 reads SQVTM; CDR2 reads ANQGSEA. The length of the CDR3 is 12 residues. CDR3 nucleotides: TGCAGCGTTGATGAGGGACTCATCACGCAGTATTTT. It translates to CSVDEGLITQYF.

This chain links TRBV5-6 with TRBJ2-7; TRBD1 aligns across 7 bases. Germline V CDR1 and CDR2: SGHDT, YYEEEE. The CDR3 runs to 13 residues. V lost 5 bases, J lost 2 bases, and 4 bases stayed unmatched. CDR3 bases: TGTGCCAGCAGGCCGACAGGGACCTACGAGCAGTACTTC. It yields the protein CASRPTGTYEQYF.

The V call is TRBV29-1, the J call TRBJ1-5; 9 bases are shared with TRBD1. Losses at the gene ends were 6 bases for V and 4 bases for J; bases not matched to a gene: 7. This CDR3 spans 14 amino acids. CDR1 is SQVTM and CDR2 is ANQGSEA in the germline V gene. The CDR3: CSVATGTGNQPQHF. The CDR3 bases are TGCAGCGTCGCCACCGGGACAGGGAATCAGCCCCAGCATTTT. Variable domain in full (rest from reference TRBV29-1 and TRBJ1-5): SAVISQKPSRDICQRGTSLTIQCQVDSQVTMMFWYRQQPGQSLTLIATANQGSEATYESGFVIDKFPISRPNLTFSTLTVSNMSPEDSSIYLCSVATGTGNQPQHFGDGTRLSIL.

Details on this clone: Other DNA sequences in this sample translate to the same CDR3. The gene calls are TRBV29-1 and TRBJ2-7; 9 nucleotides match TRBD1. V shed 6 bases and J 2 bases; nucleotides not matched to a gene: 5. CDR3 length: 13 amino acids. Per the germline V gene, CDR1 is SQVTM and CDR2 is ANQGSEA. The CDR3 nucleotides read TGCAGCGTAAGACAGGGGGGGACCTACGAGCAGTACTTC. Translating it yields CSVRQGGTYEQYF.

This clone was detected only a few times. V is TRBV5-1 and J is TRBJ2-5; D tentatively reads TRBD1 or TRBD2 (5 bases each). Germline CDR1 reads SGHRS; CDR2 reads YFSETQ. The ends were cut back, 4 bases at V and 7 bases at J, with 17 bases in the middle. This CDR3 has 14 amino acids. In DNA, the CDR3 is TGCGCCAGCAGCCCCGGGACCCCAAGGGGGACCCAGTACTTC. It codes for CASSPGTPRGTQYF.

The chain uses TRBV2 and TRBJ2-5; no reliable D call. The CDR3 covers 14 residues. Between the trimmed V and J ends, which lost 4 bases and 0 bases, there was a span of 9 bases. Per germline, CDR1 SNHLY and CDR2 FYNNEI. CDR3: CASSASMYQETQYF. The CDR3 coding sequence is TGTGCCAGCAGTGCCTCAATGTACCAAGAGACCCAGTACTTC.

The V gene is TRBV18, the J gene TRBJ1-2; possible D gene TRBD1, 5 bases. Per the germline V gene, CDR1 is KGHSH and CDR2 is LQKENI. V gave up 3 bases and J gave up 4 bases, with 15 bases separating them. This CDR3 is 15 amino acids long. CDR3: CASSPTGGRSYGYTF. DNA of the CDR3: TGTGCCAGCTCACCCACCGGGGGAAGGAGCTATGGCTACACCTTC.

The chain is built from TRBV5-1 and TRBJ1-6; 9 nucleotides line up with TRBD1. CDR1 and CDR2 from the germline V gene are SGHRS and YFSETQ. After removal of 5 bases from V and 4 bases from J, the junction contained 4 bases not matched to a gene. CDR3 length equals 15 residues. The CDR3 protein is CASSPGQGYNSPLHF. As DNA, the CDR3 is TGCGCCAGCAGTCCAGGACAGGGGTATAATTCACCCCTCCACTTT.

This rearrangement joins TRBV30 to TRBJ1-5, with a weak D call TRBD1 (5 bases). The CDR3 is made up of 15 amino acids. Germline lookup yields CDR1 GTSNPN and CDR2 SVGIG (reference sequence). Deletions cut 1 base from V and 0 bases from J, with 10 bases between. The CDR3 DNA sequence: TGTGCCTGGAGTGGACAGCCAAATAGCAATCAGCCCCAGCATTTT. Its translation: CAWSGQPNSNQPQHF.

This clone has ten or more counts. J is TRBJ2-1 and V is TRBV2; 7 nucleotides match TRBD1. The CDR3 spans 13 residues. Germline V gene lookup returns CDR1 SNHLY and CDR2 FYNNEI. Trimming removed 5 bases from V and 4 bases from J; junction bases left unmatched: 2. CDR3 protein: CASSQDRYNEQFF. CDR3 DNA: TGTGCCAGCAGTCAGGACAGGTACAATGAGCAGTTCTTC.

V usage is TRBV7-3 and J usage is TRBJ2-3; D gene unclear. With 3 bases removed from V and 6 bases from J, the gap between germline ends came to 10 bases. Germline assignment: CDR1 SGHTA and CDR2 FQGTGA. The CDR3 runs to 13 residues. In DNA, the CDR3 is TGTGCCAGCAGCTTGGTGGGCCCGGATACGCAGTATTTT. Its translation: CASSLVGPDTQYF.

The gene calls are TRBV19 and TRBJ2-1; TRBD2 is a possible D gene (7 bases). CDR3 length equals 14 residues. The germline V gene has CDR1 LNHDA and CDR2 SQIVND (reference sequence). V was shortened by 8 bases and J by 6 bases, with 17 bases between the two germline ends. CDR3 nucleotide sequence: TGTGCCAGTGGAGTCGGGGGGCATTCCAATGAGCAGTTCTTC. Translation: CASGVGGHSNEQFF.

In nucleotides, the CDR3 is TGTGCCTCGCAACAATCTGGAAACACCATATATTTT. It translates to CASQQSGNTIYF. The chain employs TRBV6-6 and TRBJ1-3, with D uncertain. Germline V gene lookup returns CDR1 MNHNY and CDR2 SVGAGI (reference sequence). The CDR3 totals 12 residues. The V and J ends lost 11 bases and 1 base respectively, with 9 bases between them.

The chain combines TRBV29-1 with TRBJ1-1; D is perhaps TRBD1 (5 bases). CDR1 is SQVTM, CDR2 ANQGSEA, per germline. V dropped 3 bases and J dropped 0 bases, with 11 bases sitting between them. The CDR3 loop spans 14 amino acids. CDR3 sequence: CSVDPTAMNTEAFF. The CDR3 nucleotides are TGCAGCGTTGACCCGACAGCAATGAACACTGAAGCTTTCTTT.

This chain links TRBV29-1 with TRBJ2-5; weak D call: TRBD2 (6 bases). CDR3 length equals 17 residues. The V end was cut by 3 bases, the J end by 5 bases, with 25 bases between. Germline values: CDR1 SQVTM, CDR2 ANQGSEA. This CDR3 is CSVDGGTLAGRVETQYF. In DNA form, the CDR3 reads TGCAGCGTTGATGGGGGGACCCTGGCAGGGCGCGTGGAGACCCAGTACTTC.

The genes are TRBV18 and TRBJ1-6, with D maybe TRBD1 (5 bases). Germline-derived CDR1 and CDR2 are KGHSH and LQKENI. The V end was cut by 4 bases, the J end by 0 bases, with 13 bases between. This CDR3 is built from 17 residues. CDR3 sequence reads: CASSQDSPSSYNSPLHF. In DNA, the CDR3 is TGTGCCAGCTCACAAGACAGTCCGAGCTCCTATAATTCACCCCTCCACTTT.

The chain has TRBV7-2 and TRBJ2-7; D is unresolved. The V gene lost 5 bases and the J gene lost 2 bases, with 10 bases spanning the gap. CDR3 length equals 13 residues. In germline, CDR1 is SGHTA, CDR2 FQGNSA. In DNA form, the CDR3 reads TGTGCCAGCAGCACCCGGGCCACCTACGAGCAGTACTTC. Translating it yields CASSTRATYEQYF.